One T cell receptor (beta chain) is described in this entry. The antigen remains undetermined. The source of the sample is a study of OX40 agonist ivuxolimab in advanced cancers. Study information: The dose of intravenous ivuxolimab that patients received every 2 weeks ranged from 0.01 to 10 mg/kg. Whole-study results and caveats: Compared with CD4+, CD8+ T cells on average had more expanded clones. Among patients with partial responses at 0.1-3.0 mg/kg, clonal expansion was among the lowest. Antigen targets of the expanded peripheral T cells went undetermined.

Profiled with immunoSEQ multiplex PCR; TCRdb holds only in-frame clones, not every one. Of roughly 100,000 clones listed, around 87% are singletons. The V gene end was trimmed by 2 bases and the J gene end by 15 bases; junction bases not matched to a gene: 12. Germline CDR1 SGHVS, CDR2 FNYEAQ. This CDR3 is 14 amino acids long. This receptor was obtained from an adult with an advanced solid tumor such as melanoma, head and neck, liver or kidney cancer. The input for sequencing was CD4+ or CD8+ T cells sorted from blood, taken in a trial of the OX40 agonist ivuxolimab. The J gene is TRBJ2-1, the V gene TRBV7-6, with TRBD2 matching over 8 bases. CDR3 in amino acids: CASSLKAGEGYWFF. CDR3 in DNA: TGTGCCAGCAGCTTAAAAGCGGGAGAGGGATATTGGTTCTTC.